A selection of T cell receptor beta chains follows, all from one sample in a study of OX40 agonist ivuxolimab in advanced cancers. Data came from immunoSEQ multiplex PCR; TCRdb stores just in-frame clones and leaves some out. The sample holds around 45,000 clones, around nine tenths seen once. Sequencing was performed on CD4+ or CD8+ T cells sorted from blood, taken in a trial of the OX40 agonist ivuxolimab. These receptors all stem from an adult with an advanced solid tumor such as melanoma, head and neck, liver or kidney cancer. CDR3s include the opening cysteine and the closing phenylalanine or tryptophan. The order of the fields is V gene, J gene, clone size, D gene, CDR3 protein, CDR3 DNA. A D gene is named only where the DNA matches it firmly. Clone size appears in some rows only: once, few, many, or a class for an expanded clone.

TRBV4-3	TRBJ1-6	once	-	CASSQNQGLDSPLHF	TGCGCCAGCAGCCAAAACCAGGGCTTGGATTCACCCCTCCACTTT
TRBV4-2	TRBJ2-1	-	TRBD2	CASSQDTSGRIDEQFF	TGTGCCAGCAGCCAAGATACCAGCGGGAGAATAGATGAGCAGTTCTTC
TRBV9	TRBJ1-2	-	-	CASSVVGSNYGYTF	TGTGCCAGCAGCGTAGTGGGGAGTAACTATGGCTACACCTTC
TRBV7-8	TRBJ2-5	-	TRBD2	CASSLGFSGRARETQYF	TGTGCCAGCAGCTTAGGATTTAGCGGGAGAGCGAGAGAGACCCAGTACTTC
TRBV29-1	TRBJ2-4	-	-	CSGLQGGAKNIQYF	TGCAGCGGATTACAGGGGGGGGCCAAAAACATTCAGTACTTC
TRBV7-2	TRBJ2-7	-	-	CASSMRQAISYEQYF	TGTGCCAGCAGTATGAGACAGGCGATCTCCTACGAGCAGTACTTC
TRBV7-9	TRBJ2-7	-	-	CASSLSEGRMQYF	TGTGCCAGCAGCTTATCGGAGGGGCGGATGCAGTACTTC
TRBV7-7	TRBJ2-1	-	-	CASSLDSYNEQFF	TGTGCTAGCAGCTTGGACTCCTACAATGAGCAGTTCTTC
TRBV10-3	TRBJ2-3	-	TRBD1	CAIGRDSSTDTQYF	TGTGCCATCGGCCGGGACAGTAGCACAGATACGCAGTATTTT
TRBV28	TRBJ2-5	-	-	CASRSPGETQYF	TGTGCCAGCAGAAGCCCGGGAGAGACCCAGTACTTC
TRBV21-1	TRBJ2-7	-	-	CASPGAGRHTYEQYF	TGTGCCAGCCCTGGGGCGGGACGGCACACCTACGAGCAGTACTTC
TRBV30	TRBJ2-7	-	-	CAWKLRGSYEQYF	TGTGCCTGGAAGCTCAGGGGATCCTACGAGCAGTACTTC
TRBV6-6	TRBJ2-6	few	-	CASRGRTSSGANVLTF	TGTGCCAGCAGAGGTCGTACTTCCTCTGGGGCCAACGTCCTGACTTTC
TRBV7-8	TRBJ1-5	-	-	CASSLATGLQSNQPQHF	TGTGCCAGCAGCTTAGCAACCGGTTTACAGAGCAATCAGCCCCAGCATTTT
TRBV28	TRBJ2-7	-	TRBD1	CASSPPQGTPPDYEQYF	TGTGCCAGCAGTCCGCCACAGGGGACCCCCCCGGACTACGAGCAGTACTTC
TRBV28	TRBJ2-7	-	-	CASSSPGLSYEQYF	TGTGCCAGCAGTTCCCCCGGACTATCCTACGAGCAGTACTTT
TRBV7-6	TRBJ1-4	-	-	CASSQGWTNEKLFF	TGTGCCAGCAGCCAGGGGTGGACTAATGAAAAACTGTTTTTT
TRBV29-1	TRBJ1-1	few	-	CSVGGLNTEAFF	TGCAGCGTTGGGGGCTTGAACACTGAAGCTTTCTTT
TRBV21-1	TRBJ1-2	-	-	CASSKCVRTHYGYTF	TGTGCCAGCAGCAAATGCGTTAGGACCCACTATGGCTACACCTTC
TRBV4-3	TRBJ2-2	-	TRBD2	CASSQEMISGSGTRSRELFF	TGCGCCAGCAGCCAAGAGATGATTAGCGGGAGTGGTACTCGGTCCCGGGAGCTGTTTTTT
TRBV28	TRBJ1-4	-	-	CASRGERKLFF	TGTGCCAGCAGAGGGGAAAGGAAACTGTTTTTT
TRBV6-6	TRBJ1-1	-	-	CASSNPYRVAFF	TGTGCCAGCAGTAACCCCTACAGGGTAGCTTTCTTT
TRBV7-3	TRBJ2-1	-	TRBD2	CASSPTSGRGYNEQFF	TGTGCCAGCAGCCCGACTAGCGGGAGGGGTTACAATGAGCAGTTCTTC
TRBV28	TRBJ2-1	-	-	CASSKARDSYNEQFF	TGTGCCAGCAGCAAAGCCAGGGACTCCTACAATGAGCAGTTCTTC
TRBV5-4	TRBJ2-5	-	-	CASSGGGGETQYF	TGTGCCAGCAGCGGGGGAGGAGGGGAGACCCAGTACTTC
TRBV9	TRBJ2-7	-	-	CASSVGSGAASYEQYF	TGTGCCAGCAGCGTAGGGAGTGGCGCCGCATCCTACGAGCAGTACTTC
TRBV7-2	TRBJ2-1	once	TRBD1	CASSLGQPGNEQFF	TGTGCCAGCAGCCTGGGACAGCCGGGGAATGAGCAGTTCTTC
TRBV28	TRBJ2-7	-	TRBD1	CASQGAYEQYF	TGTGCCAGCCAGGGGGCTTACGAGCAGTACTTC
TRBV27	TRBJ1-2	-	-	CASSFRANYGYTF	TGTGCCAGCAGTTTTAGGGCTAACTATGGCTACACCTTC
TRBV23-1	TRBJ2-7	-	-	CASFLREEKYEQYF	TGCGCCAGCTTTCTCAGGGAGGAAAAATACGAGCAGTACTTC
TRBV5-1	TRBJ2-2	-	TRBD2	CASTLTSGRAFTGELFF	TGCGCCAGCACTCTGACTAGCGGGAGGGCCTTCACCGGGGAGCTGTTTTTT
TRBV10-3	TRBJ1-2	once	-	CAISESGGEGGYTF	TGTGCCATCAGTGAGTCCGGGGGGGAAGGAGGCTACACCTTC
TRBV28	TRBJ2-1	-	-	CASTVYNEQFF	TGTGCCAGCACGGTGTACAATGAGCAGTTCTTC